This T cell receptor (beta chain) was captured by sequencing in a study of blood T cell repertoires in COVID-19. In the study overall: Researchers got acute and convalescent COVID-19 samples from the United States, Italy and Spain. PBMCs, B-cell-depleted T cells, or T cells provided the cDNA or gDNA that made up the material.

Donors were grouped by their self-reported clinical history. Authors' data handling: Researchers report that nucleated cell counts were estimated from reference gene primer amplification. Sequencing used immunoSEQ multiplex PCR; TCRdb keeps in-frame clones, though not all of them. The V and J calls and the clone size are those of that table, but D and trimming were determined from the DNA. Of about 200,000 clones listed, roughly 90% are singletons. CDR3 length: 15 amino acids. Germline CDR1 MDHEN, CDR2 SYDVKM. V dropped 3 bases and J dropped 5; count of bases not matched to a gene: 4. This TCR was recovered from a young woman who had recovered from COVID-19. J is TRBJ2-3 and V is TRBV28; 11 nucleotides match TRBD1. Specimen: PBMCs or T cells enriched from blood (not recorded which). CDR3 residues: CASSFRTGGRDTQYF. Written as DNA, the CDR3 is TGTGCCAGCAGTTTCAGGACAGGGGGCAGAGATACGCAGTATTTT.